The 14 T cell receptor beta chains reported below all come from one sample, sequenced in a study of T cells in Graves' hyperthyroidism and ophthalmopathy. RNA transcripts served as the template for amplifying TCR beta CDR3 regions. RT-PCR in the first round (using the HTBI primer set) targeted the TCR CDR3. A single record per CDR3 protein comes from TCRdb applying MiXCR to the multiplex PCR reads. The top ten hold less than 6% of the sample, which has some 600,000 distinct CDR3 sequences, approximately 14% seen once. Sequencing used blood. The receptors originated from a woman in her twenties or thirties with Graves' hyperthyroidism that later progressed to Graves' ophthalmopathy.

In its sample, this clonotype was seen many times. J is TRBJ1-5 and V is TRBV12-3 or TRBV12-4; no reliable D call. CDR3 length: 15 amino acids. V lost 3 bases, J lost 0 bases, and 9 bases lay in between. The CDR3 DNA follows: TGTGCCAGCAGTTTCGTGGCCCATAGCAATCAGCCCCAGCATTTT. Its translation is CASSFVAHSNQPQHF.

In its sample, this clonotype was seen many times. The V and J genes are TRBV7-2 and TRBJ1-4, with 8 bases identical to TRBD1. Per the germline V gene, CDR1 is SGHTA and CDR2 is FQGNSA. CDR3 length equals 16 residues. Trimming took 5 bases from V and 3 from J; bases not matched to a gene: 8. In DNA form, the CDR3 reads TGTGCCAGCAGCGCAAACCCAGGGGGCGCTAATGAAAAACTGTTTTTT. It codes for CASSANPGGANEKLFF.

This clonotype was detected only a few times. V and J are TRBV30 and TRBJ2-7; weak D call: TRBD1 (7 bases). V gave up 4 bases and J gave up 4 bases, with 8 bases separating them. Looked up from germline, CDR1 is GTSNPN and CDR2 is SVGIG (reference sequence). This CDR3 is 11 amino acids long. The CDR3 nucleotides are TGTGCCTGGACAGGGGGGTACGAGCAGTACTTC. It yields the protein CAWTGGYEQYF.

Of note for this clonotype: Compared with germline, one end of the junction differs, possibly owing to a read error. V usage is TRBV6-1 and J usage is TRBJ1-5; D perhaps matches TRBD1 (5 bases). The CDR3 spans 12 residues. The germline gives CDR1 MNHNS, CDR2 SASEGT. CDR3 nucleotide sequence: TGTGCCAGCAGTGGGGGGAATCGGCCCCAGCATTTT. Translated: CASSGGNRPQHF.

This chain uses TRBV20-1 with TRBJ2-1; 15 bases match TRBD2. CDR1 and CDR2 (germline): DFQATT, SNEGSKA (reference sequence). CDR3 size: 17 residues. After removal of 6 bases from V and 0 bases from J, the junction contained 6 bases not matched to a gene. CDR3 residues: CSARTSGRVLSYNEQFF. In DNA, the CDR3 is TGCAGTGCGAGGACTAGCGGGAGGGTTCTCTCCTACAATGAGCAGTTCTTC.

This clonotype turned up a few times. The rearrangement joins TRBV7-8 to TRBJ2-5; tentative D call: TRBD1 (6 bases). Trimming took 6 bases from V and 13 from J, leaving 15 bases between them. CDR1 SGHVS and CDR2 FQNEAQ come from the germline V gene. This CDR3 spans 11 amino acids. The CDR3 loop reads CASSLQGFAYF. CDR3 DNA: TGTGCCAGCAGTCTACAGGGATTCGCGTACTTC.

This clonotype was counted many times. J is TRBJ2-1 and V is TRBV7-2; TRBD1 matches at 10 bases. Per germline, CDR1 SGHTA and CDR2 FQGNSA. The V gene end was trimmed by 5 bases and the J gene end by 9 bases; junction bases not matched to a gene: 28. The CDR3 consists of 21 residues. The CDR3 sequence is CASSTQGTGDFSGGPLPEQFF. CDR3 bases: TGTGCCAGCAGCACCCAAGGGACAGGGGACTTCTCAGGCGGCCCCCTGCCTGAGCAGTTCTTC.

This clonotype was picked up many times. V and J are TRBV14 and TRBJ1-1, with D unclear. Germline V gene lookup returns CDR1 SGHDN and CDR2 FVKESK. CDR3 length: 15 amino acids. Trimming shortened V by 1 base and J by 1 base, and 10 bases separated the two germline ends. CDR3 DNA: TGTGCCAGCAGCCAAGGACGACTAGGGAACACTGAAGCTTTCTTT. Residues: CASSQGRLGNTEAFF.

This clonotype occurred many times. The chain has TRBV29-1 and TRBJ2-5; D may be TRBD1 (6 bases). This CDR3 spans 12 amino acids. The V and J ends lost 7 bases and 5 bases respectively, with 14 bases between them. Germline-derived CDR1 and CDR2 are SQVTM and ANQGSEA. The CDR3 region is CSGGAQGETQYF. For the CDR3, the DNA is TGCAGCGGGGGAGCCCAGGGGGAGACCCAGTACTTC.

Ten or more counts support this clonotype. This rearrangement joins TRBV19 to TRBJ2-1, with D tentatively TRBD2 (6 bases). The germline CDR1 and CDR2 sequences are LNHDA and SQIVND (reference sequence). V was shortened by 6 bases and J by 10 bases, with 19 bases between the two germline ends. This CDR3 has 14 residues. This chain's CDR3 is CASRKSGGSLEQFF. In DNA form, the CDR3 reads TGTGCCAGTAGGAAATCCGGGGGTAGTTTGGAGCAGTTCTTC.

J is TRBJ2-1 and V is TRBV7-2, with 11 bases that match TRBD2. The CDR3 length is 18 residues. CDR1 SGHTA and CDR2 FQGNSA come from the germline V gene. Unmatched junction bases numbered 9, after V lost 1 base and J lost 4 bases. The CDR3 DNA reads TGTGCCAGCAGCTTAGACCAGTTGGGACTAGCGGAGTACAATGAGCAGTTCTTC. Amino acids: CASSLDQLGLAEYNEQFF.

This clonotype was observed at least ten times. The chain uses TRBV29-1 and TRBJ1-1; a weak D match, TRBD1 (6 bases). CDR3 size: 13 residues. V was trimmed by 6 bases and J by 4 bases, leaving 15 bases between them. CDR1 and CDR2 from the germline V gene are SQVTM and ANQGSEA. The CDR3 DNA is TGCAGCGTCCGGGAGACAGGTTTCACTGAAGCTTTCTTT. It encodes CSVRETGFTEAFF.

The table lists this clonotype with many counts. This rearrangement joins TRBV5-1 to TRBJ1-2; no reliable D call. Germline V lookup: CDR1 SGHRS, CDR2 YFSETQ. V lost 0 bases to trimming and J lost 5 bases, with 11 bases between them. The CDR3 loop spans 14 amino acids. CDR3 loop: CASSLVGGEYGYTF. CDR3 sequence (DNA): TGCGCCAGCAGCTTGGTAGGCGGGGAGTATGGCTACACCTTC.

This clonotype was observed many times. The chain links TRBV11-3 to TRBJ1-4; the D gene is possibly TRBD1 (6 bases). Germline assignment: CDR1 SGHNT and CDR2 YENEEA. The CDR3 is 15 residues long. The V and J ends lost 0 bases and 8 bases respectively, with 13 bases between them. CDR3 loop: CASSLEGQGNEKLFF. CDR3 bases: TGTGCCAGCAGCTTAGAGGGGCAGGGGAACGAAAAACTGTTTTTT.